The rows below give T cell receptor beta chains drawn from one sample of a study of T cell changes during pregnancy in multiple sclerosis. Sequenced by immunoSEQ multiplex PCR; TCRdb stores in-frame clones only, minus some. The sample has about 37,000 clones, 91% seen once. Material: CD4+ T cells from peripheral blood mononuclear cells, obtained in the third trimester of pregnancy. The receptors were sampled from a female donor in good health, enrolled as a control in a pregnancy study. The CDR3 runs from the conserved cysteine through the conserved F or W. The D gene is left open where the match is weak. Clone size is stated in some rows and not others, as once, few, many or a class when expanded.

-	TRBV11-3	TRBJ2-1	-	TGTGCCAGCAGCTTAGGAGGGGGTAGGAATGAGCAGTTCTTC	CASSLGGGRNEQFF
-	TRBV7-2	TRBJ2-3	-	TGTGCCAGCAGCTTTCGACAGAGAAGAGCGTATTTT	CASSFRQRRAYF
-	TRBV30	TRBJ1-1	-	TGTGCCTGGAGTGCCGTCAAAGGGGCCGAAGCTTTCTTT	CAWSAVKGAEAFF
TRBD2	TRBV27	TRBJ2-2	-	TGTGCCAGCAGTTTGGGCCGTTCCTGGGGTAGCGGGAGTAAAGGGGAGCTGTTTTTT	CASSLGRSWGSGSKGELFF
-	TRBV9	TRBJ1-2	-	TGTGCCAGCAGCGTAGGTGGGGGGACGAAAGGCTACACCTTC	CASSVGGGTKGYTF
TRBD2	TRBV7-8	TRBJ2-4	-	TGTGCCAGCAGCTTAGGGGTGGCTAGCGGGTTAGCCAAAAACATTCAGTACTTC	CASSLGVASGLAKNIQYF
TRBD1	TRBV11-2	TRBJ1-2	-	TGTGCCAGCAGCCCCTCGGGACAGGTTTCATCTAACTATGGCTACACCTTC	CASSPSGQVSSNYGYTF
TRBD2	TRBV10-1	TRBJ2-1	-	TGCGCCAGCCACGCGGGGGACCCCTATGAGCAGTTCTTC	CASHAGDPYEQFF
-	TRBV30	TRBJ2-1	-	TGTGCCTGGGGCTCACGAACAGGGTCTAGGTACAATGAGCAGTTCTTC	CAWGSRTGSRYNEQFF
-	TRBV20-1	TRBJ2-5	few	TGCAGTGCTAGACCACAAGAGACCCAGTACTTC	CSARPQETQYF
TRBD2	TRBV9	TRBJ2-7	-	TGTGCCAGCAGCGTAGCGGGAGGACCCTCCTACGAGCAGTACTTC	CASSVAGGPSYEQYF
TRBD2	TRBV5-1	TRBJ2-2	-	TGCGCCAGCAGAACCGGGACTAGTAGCGGGGAGCTGTTTTTT	CASRTGTSSGELFF
-	TRBV20-1	TRBJ2-5	-	TGCAGTGCACTCCAAGAGACCCAGTACTTC	CSALQETQYF
TRBD2	TRBV11-3	TRBJ2-5	-	TGTGCCAGCAGCGCGAGCGGGAGCGTGGGCGAGACCCAGTACTTC	CASSASGSVGETQYF
-	TRBV27	TRBJ2-3	-	TGTGCCAGCAGTTTAGTCTTCACAGATACGCAGTATTTT	CASSLVFTDTQYF
TRBD2	TRBV10-3	TRBJ2-1	-	TGTGCCATCAGTGAGACTAGCGGGGGGGCCAATGAGCAGTTCTTC	CAISETSGGANEQFF
TRBD1	TRBV9	TRBJ2-3	-	TGTGCCAGCAGCGTCCTGGACAGGGGTGGGGGTACGCAGTATTTT	CASSVLDRGGGTQYF
-	TRBV6-6	TRBJ2-7	-	TGTGCCAGCAGTTACCCCCCCACACAGGGAACCTACGAGCAGTACTTC	CASSYPPTQGTYEQYF
TRBD2	TRBV2	TRBJ2-5	-	TGTGCCAGCAGCCTAGCGGGGGGGGGTATGTCGCAAGAGACCCAGTACTTC	CASSLAGGGMSQETQYF
-	TRBV2	TRBJ2-1	-	TGTGCCAGCAGTGAAGCAGCAGGGCGTGAGCAGTTCTTC	CASSEAAGREQFF
-	TRBV5-1	TRBJ1-1	-	TGCGCCAGCAGCACAGGGATGAACACTGAAGCTTTCTTT	CASSTGMNTEAFF
TRBD1	TRBV25-1	TRBJ1-1	once	TGTGCCAGCAGTGAATTGGGGGGATTCAACAGGGGAGCTTTCTTT	CASSELGGFNRGAFF
-	TRBV5-1	TRBJ2-3	-	TGCGCCAGCAGCTTCGGGGGTGCAGGCGGTGATACGCAGTATTTT	CASSFGGAGGDTQYF
TRBD2	TRBV15	TRBJ2-7	-	TGTGCCACCAGCCGGGGACTAGACTACGAGGAGCAGTACTTC	CATSRGLDYEEQYF
TRBD1	TRBV27	TRBJ1-3	-	TGTGCCAGCAGTTCCCGCCACCAGGGGGCGCCTGGAAACACCATATATTTT	CASSSRHQGAPGNTIYF
TRBD1	TRBV19	TRBJ2-3	-	TGTGCCACCTACAACAGGGGCGCTGGAGATACGCAGTATTTT	CATYNRGAGDTQYF
-	TRBV18	TRBJ1-5	-	TGTGCCAGCTCACCCTCAGGCGGACTCGCGCCCCAGCATTTT	CASSPSGGLAPQHF
-	TRBV7-2	TRBJ2-5	once	TGTGCCAGCAGCAAACAGGGTCCCCAAGAGACCCAGTACTTC	CASSKQGPQETQYF
-	TRBV18	TRBJ1-4	once	TGTGCCAGCTCACACCCCGGAGGGATTAATGAAAAACTGTTTTTT	CASSHPGGINEKLFF
-	TRBV6-5	TRBJ1-2	-	TGTGCCAGCAGTTACTCGACGCGGAGTGGCTACACCTTC	CASSYSTRSGYTF
-	TRBV11-3	TRBJ2-1	-	TGTGCCAGCAGCTTAGATCAAAGTGGCTCCAGCTCCTACAATGAGCAGTTCTTC	CASSLDQSGSSSYNEQFF
-	TRBV7-9	TRBJ1-3	-	TGTGCCAGCAGCTTCGGGGGAGGGAGTGGAAACACCATATATTTT	CASSFGGGSGNTIYF
TRBD2	TRBV10-3	TRBJ2-5	-	TGTGCCATCAGTTCCGGGGGGGTGCGGGAGACCCAGTACTTC	CAISSGGVRETQYF
-	TRBV21-1	TRBJ1-1	-	TGTGCCAGCAGCACCCCCTCGGGGGGCACTGAAGCTTTCTTT	CASSTPSGGTEAFF